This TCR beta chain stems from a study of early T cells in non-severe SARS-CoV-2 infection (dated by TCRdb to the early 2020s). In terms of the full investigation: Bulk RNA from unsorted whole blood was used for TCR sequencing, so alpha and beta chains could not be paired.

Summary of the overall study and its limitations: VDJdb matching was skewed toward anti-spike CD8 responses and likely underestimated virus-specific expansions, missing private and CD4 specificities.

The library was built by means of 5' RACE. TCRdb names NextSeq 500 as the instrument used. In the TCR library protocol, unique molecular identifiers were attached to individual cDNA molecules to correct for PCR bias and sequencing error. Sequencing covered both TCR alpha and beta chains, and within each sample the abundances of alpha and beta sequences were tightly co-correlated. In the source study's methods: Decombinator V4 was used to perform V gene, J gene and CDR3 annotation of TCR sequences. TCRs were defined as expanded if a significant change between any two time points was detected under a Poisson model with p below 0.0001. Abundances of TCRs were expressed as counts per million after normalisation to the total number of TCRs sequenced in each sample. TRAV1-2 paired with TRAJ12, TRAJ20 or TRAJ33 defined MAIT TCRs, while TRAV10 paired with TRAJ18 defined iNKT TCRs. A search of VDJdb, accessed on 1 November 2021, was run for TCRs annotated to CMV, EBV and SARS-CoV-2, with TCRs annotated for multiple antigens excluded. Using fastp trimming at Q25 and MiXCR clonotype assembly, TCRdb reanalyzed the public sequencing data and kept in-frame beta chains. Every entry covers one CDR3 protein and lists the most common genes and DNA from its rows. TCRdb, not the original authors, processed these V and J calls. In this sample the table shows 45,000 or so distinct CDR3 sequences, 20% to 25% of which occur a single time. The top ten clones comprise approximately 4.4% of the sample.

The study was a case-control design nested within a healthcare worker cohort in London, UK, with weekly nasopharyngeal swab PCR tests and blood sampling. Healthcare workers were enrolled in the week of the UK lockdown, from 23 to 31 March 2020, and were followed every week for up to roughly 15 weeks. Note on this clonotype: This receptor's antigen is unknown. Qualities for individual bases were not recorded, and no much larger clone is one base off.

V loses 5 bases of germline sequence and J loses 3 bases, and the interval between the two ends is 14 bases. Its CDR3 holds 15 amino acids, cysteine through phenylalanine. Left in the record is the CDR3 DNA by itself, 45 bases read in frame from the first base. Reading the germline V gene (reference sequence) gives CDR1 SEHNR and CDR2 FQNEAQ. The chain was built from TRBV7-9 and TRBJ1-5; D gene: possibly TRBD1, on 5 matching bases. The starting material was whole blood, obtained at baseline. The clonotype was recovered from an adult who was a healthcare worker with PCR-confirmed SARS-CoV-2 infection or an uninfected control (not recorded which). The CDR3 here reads CASSATGSDNQPQHF. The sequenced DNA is TGTGCCAGCAGCGCTACAGGATCCGACAATCAGCCCCAGCATTTT. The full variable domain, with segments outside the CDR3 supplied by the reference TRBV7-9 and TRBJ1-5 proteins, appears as DTGVSQNPRHKITKRGQNVTFRCDPISEHNRLYWYRQTLGQGPEFLTYFQNEAQLEKSRLLSDRFSAERPKGSFSTLEIQRTEQGDSAMYLCASSATGSDNQPQHFGDGTRLSIL.